This TCR beta chain stems from a study of CD8 T cells in Susac syndrome. This clonotype was recorded once. Random hexamers primed reverse transcription of roughly 0.5 to 1 ug RNA. Across 54 Vbeta and 13 Jbeta, TCR beta CDR3 was amplified with immunoSEQ multiplex PCR. Via MiXCR, TCRdb re-called the immunoSEQ multiplex PCR reads, giving one row per CDR3 protein. The sample includes more than 150,000 distinct CDR3 sequences, roughly 95% of them seen just once. The sample consisted of CD4+ T cells from PBMCs. This TCR came from a human donor with Susac syndrome.

In nucleotides, the CDR3 is TGTGCCAGCAGCTCGAGGGCCGGGACACCTCTAGCCAAAAACATTCAGTACTTC. Amino acids: CASSSRAGTPLAKNIQYF. V is TRBV7-4 and J is TRBJ2-4; a weak D match, TRBD1 (6 bases). The CDR3 runs to 18 residues. Trimming removed 4 bases from V and 0 bases from J, with 19 bases in between. Germline V CDR1 and CDR2: SGHVT, SQSDAQ.